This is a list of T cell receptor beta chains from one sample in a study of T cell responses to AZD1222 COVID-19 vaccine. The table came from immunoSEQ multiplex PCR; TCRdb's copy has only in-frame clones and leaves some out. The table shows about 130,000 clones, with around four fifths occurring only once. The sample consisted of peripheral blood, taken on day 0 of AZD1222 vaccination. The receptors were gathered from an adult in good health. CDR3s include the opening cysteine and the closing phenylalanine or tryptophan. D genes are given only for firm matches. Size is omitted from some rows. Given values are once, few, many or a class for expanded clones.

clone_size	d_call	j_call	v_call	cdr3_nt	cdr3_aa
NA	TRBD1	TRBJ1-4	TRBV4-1	TGCGCCAGCAGCCAAGTCACAGGGGGCACGGCTAATGAAAAACTGTTTTTT	CASSQVTGGTANEKLFF
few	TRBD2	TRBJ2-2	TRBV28	TGTGCCACCATTATGGGGGGGTCGAACACCGGGGAGCTGTTTTTT	CATIMGGSNTGELFF
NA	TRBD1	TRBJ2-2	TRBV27	TGTGCCAGCCAGACGGGACAGGGAACCGGGGAGCTGTTTTTT	CASQTGQGTGELFF
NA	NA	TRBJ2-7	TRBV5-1	TGCGCCAGCAGCTCGGACCCGACACCCTCCTACGAGCAGTACTTC	CASSSDPTPSYEQYF
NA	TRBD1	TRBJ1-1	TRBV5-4	TGTGCCAGCAGTGACCGGGACAGGGGAAACACTGAAGCTTTCTTT	CASSDRDRGNTEAFF
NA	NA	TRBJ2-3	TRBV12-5	TGTGCTAGTGGAGGGAGCACAGATACGCAGTATTTT	CASGGSTDTQYF
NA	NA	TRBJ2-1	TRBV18	TGTGCCAGCTCACATTCAAAGGATGAGCAGTTCTTC	CASSHSKDEQFF
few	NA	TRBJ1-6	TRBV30	TGTGCCTGGAGCAGGAGCTCCTATAATTCACCCCTCCACTTT	CAWSRSSYNSPLHF
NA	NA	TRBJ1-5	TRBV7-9	TGTGCCAGCAGCTCCAACGGGGGTGGGTCATTGGGCAATCAGCCCCAGCATTTT	CASSSNGGGSLGNQPQHF
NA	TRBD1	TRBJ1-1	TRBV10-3	TGTGCCATCGCCGGGACAGGGGGCACTGAAGCTTTCTTT	CAIAGTGGTEAFF
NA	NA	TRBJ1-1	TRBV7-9	TGTGCCAGCAGCTTAGTAGGTGCACCGAACACTGAAGCTTTCTTT	CASSLVGAPNTEAFF
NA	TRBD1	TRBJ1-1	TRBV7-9	TGTGCCAGCAGCTTAATGGGACAGGGTACTGAAGCTTTCTTT	CASSLMGQGTEAFF
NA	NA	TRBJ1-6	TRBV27	TGTGCCAGCAGAGATATAACCGGGACTCCCCCAACCCTCCACTTT	CASRDITGTPPTLHF
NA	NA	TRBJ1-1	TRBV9	TGTGCCAGCAGCGTCGAGGGGACGGCGAACACTGAAGCTTTCTTT	CASSVEGTANTEAFF
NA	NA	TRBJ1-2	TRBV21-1	TGTGCCAGCAGCAAGTCCGAGACAATGTATAACTATGGCTACACCTTC	CASSKSETMYNYGYTF
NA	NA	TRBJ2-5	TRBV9	TGTGCCAGCAGCGTTACACCCACCCAAGAGACCCAGTACTTC	CASSVTPTQETQYF
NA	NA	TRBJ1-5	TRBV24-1	TGTGCCACCAGTGACACGACGACAGATCAGCCCCAGCATTTT	CATSDTTTDQPQHF
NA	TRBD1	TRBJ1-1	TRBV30	TGTGCCTGGCACCAGGGGGCGCGACTTGCGACTGAAGCTTTCTTT	CAWHQGARLATEAFF
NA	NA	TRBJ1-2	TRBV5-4	TGTGCCAGCACTCGGGGGGGCCTTGACTATGGCTACACCTTC	CASTRGGLDYGYTF
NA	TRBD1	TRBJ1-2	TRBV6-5	TGTGCCAGCAGTTACCGGGGGGACAGGGCTTGGGGCTACACCTTC	CASSYRGDRAWGYTF
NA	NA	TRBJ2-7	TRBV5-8	TGTGCCAGCAGCTTGGAGGTGGGGATAAGCTCCTACGAGCAGTACTTC	CASSLEVGISSYEQYF
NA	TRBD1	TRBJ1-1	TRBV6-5	TGTGCCAGCACCAGAACAGGGGCCACTGAAGCTTTCTTT	CASTRTGATEAFF
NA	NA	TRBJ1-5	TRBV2	TGTGCCAGCAGTGAAGCAAGACAGTATGGTCAGCCCCAGCATTTT	CASSEARQYGQPQHF
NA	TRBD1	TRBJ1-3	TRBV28	TGTGCCAGCCACAATAACAGGGGTAAGGCTGGAAACACCATATATTTT	CASHNNRGKAGNTIYF
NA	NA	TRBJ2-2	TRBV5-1	TGCGCCAGCAGGCCAACCGGGACAACGAACACCGGGGAGCTGTTTTTT	CASRPTGTTNTGELFF
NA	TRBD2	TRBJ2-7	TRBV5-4	TGTGCCAGCAGCTTGACTAGCGACACCTCCGAGCAGTACTTC	CASSLTSDTSEQYF
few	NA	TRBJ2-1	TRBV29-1	TGCAGCGCCGGAGGAGGGAATGAGCAGTTCTTC	CSAGGGNEQFF
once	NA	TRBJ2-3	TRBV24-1	TGTGCCACCAGTGACCAACTAGTGTGGACGCAGTATTTT	CATSDQLVWTQYF
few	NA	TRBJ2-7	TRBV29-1	TGCAGCGTTGTAACAGCCTACGAGCAGTACTTC	CSVVTAYEQYF
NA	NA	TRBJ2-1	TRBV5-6	TGTGCCAGCAGCCACATAGCTCACCTCTACAATGAGCAGTTCTTC	CASSHIAHLYNEQFF
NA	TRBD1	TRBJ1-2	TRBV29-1	TGCAGCGTCGCCGGGACAGGGAATTTCTATGGCTACACCTTC	CSVAGTGNFYGYTF
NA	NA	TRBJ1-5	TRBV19	TGTGCCAGTAGTATCCCGTGGCAGGGATTTAGTAGCAATCAGCCCCAGCATTTT	CASSIPWQGFSSNQPQHF
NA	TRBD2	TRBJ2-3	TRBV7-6	TGTGCCAGCAGCCATCCTGGTCGGGCGGGGGGGCCTTCGGGCACAGATACGCAGTATTTT	CASSHPGRAGGPSGTDTQYF
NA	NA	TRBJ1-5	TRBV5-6	TGTGCCAGCAGCTTGGGGAGCGGGGCTGGTCAGCCCCAGCATTTT	CASSLGSGAGQPQHF
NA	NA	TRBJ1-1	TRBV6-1	TGTGCCAGCAGTGATGTGGGGCGTAACACTGAAGCTTTCTTT	CASSDVGRNTEAFF
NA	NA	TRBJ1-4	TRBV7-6	TGTGCCAGCAGCTTAAGTCTGCGCACAACTAATGAAAAACTGTTTTTT	CASSLSLRTTNEKLFF
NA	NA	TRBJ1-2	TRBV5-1	TGCGCCAGCAGCTTGGCCTCGGATTTGGGTGGCTACACCTTC	CASSLASDLGGYTF
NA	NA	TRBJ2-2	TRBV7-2	TGTGCCAGCAGCTTAGCGTCAGGGGTAGAAACCGGGGAGCTGTTTTTT	CASSLASGVETGELFF
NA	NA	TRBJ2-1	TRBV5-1	TGCGCCAGCAGCTTGGTGGCGATCTCCTACAATGAGCAGTTCTTC	CASSLVAISYNEQFF
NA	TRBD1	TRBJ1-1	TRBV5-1	TGCGCCAGCAGATTAACGGGACAGGGGATGAACACTGAAGCTTTCTTT	CASRLTGQGMNTEAFF
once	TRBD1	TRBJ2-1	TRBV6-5	TGTGCCAGCAGTTACTTGGGACAGGGGGCGCGACAGTTCTTC	CASSYLGQGARQFF
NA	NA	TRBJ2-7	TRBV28	TGTGCCAGCAGTTTATCTTTTTACGAGCAGTACTTC	CASSLSFYEQYF
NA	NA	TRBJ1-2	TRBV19	TGTGCCAGTAGTATGATGAAGGGCTACACCTTC	CASSMMKGYTF
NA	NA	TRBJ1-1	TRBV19	TGTGCCAGTAGTATAAGAGGGCCGAACACTGAAGCTTTCTTT	CASSIRGPNTEAFF
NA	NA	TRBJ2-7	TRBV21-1	TGTGCCAGCAAGGCCAGTACTTCCTACGAGCAGTACTTC	CASKASTSYEQYF
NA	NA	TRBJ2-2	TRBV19	NA	CASSIVLRRQNTEELFF
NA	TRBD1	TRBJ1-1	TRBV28	TGTGCCAGCAGTTCACCGTACAGGGGGCGCATCCCTGAAGCTTTCTTT	CASSSPYRGRIPEAFF
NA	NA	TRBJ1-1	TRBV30	TGTGCCTGGAGTTCCTCTTTGGGGGGAGCGCGTTCGATGAACACTGAAGCTTTCTTT	CAWSSSLGGARSMNTEAFF
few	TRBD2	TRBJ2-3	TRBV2	TGTGCCAGCACCTTGACTAGCGGGGGGGGAGATACGCAGTATTTT	CASTLTSGGGDTQYF
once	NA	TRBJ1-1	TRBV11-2	TGTGCCAGCAGCTTACCCCCAGTACCGAGATTGAACACTGAAGCTTTCTTT	CASSLPPVPRLNTEAFF
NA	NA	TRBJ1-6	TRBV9	TGTGCCAGCAGCTGGGGGGGGATCAATTCACCCCTCCACTTT	CASSWGGINSPLHF
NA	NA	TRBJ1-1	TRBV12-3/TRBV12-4	TGTGCCAGCAGTCACAGGGTCTACACTGAAGCTTTCTTT	CASSHRVYTEAFF
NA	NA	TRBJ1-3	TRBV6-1	TGTGCCAGCAGTGAAGAGGTAGGGTCTGGAAACACCATATATTTT	CASSEEVGSGNTIYF
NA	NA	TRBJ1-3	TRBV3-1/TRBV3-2	TGTGCCAGCAGCCAAGCGGGACCCACCGCCAGCTCTGGAAACACCATATATTTT	CASSQAGPTASSGNTIYF